This T cell receptor beta chain comes out of a study of chemoradiotherapy in HPV16-positive cancers. Findings and limits, study-wide: Candidate HPV-specific clones and E7-related TCR motifs grew in tumor during treatment.

A word on this clone: The antigen remains undetermined.

TCRdb keeps only in-frame clones here, not all; method: immunoSEQ multiplex PCR. The sample lists 10,000 to 15,000 clones; more than 75% were seen once. Germline V lookup: CDR1 MGHRA, CDR2 YSYEKL. The trim removed 4 bases at V and 5 bases at J, leaving 10 bases unmatched. This CDR3 is built from 17 residues. The chain uses TRBV4-1 and TRBJ2-5, with 13 bases lining up with TRBD2. This sequence originates from a human donor with HPV-associated anogenital cancer. Specimen collection occurred from a patient who underwent chemoradiotherapy. The CDR3 bases are TGCGCCAGCAGCCCTGAAGGACTAGCGGGGGCCCGGGAGACCCAGTACTTC. Translating gives CASSPEGLAGARETQYF.